This T cell receptor beta chain was profiled in a study of shared clonotypes between healthy human individuals. Overall study results and limits: Sampling included only blood; tissue repertoires likely differ. Sequencing depth was a factor that was expected to affect clonotype sharing among donors. It was the non-shared clonotypes that had lower generation probabilities than clonotypes shared by all four donors.

This clone was seen only once. Its antigen is unknown. This table comes from immunoSEQ multiplex PCR, and its TCRdb copy is limited to in-frame clones, with some not included. Of approximately 2.3 million clones in the sample, roughly 93% were seen once. In the CD4+ fraction, cells were divided into CD45RA+ naive and CD45RA-negative memory subsets. CDR1 is SGHTA and CDR2 is FQGNSA in the germline V gene. V lost 5 bases and J 4 bases, leaving 18 bases between the germline ends. The CDR3 has 16 amino acids. Sequencing used naive CD4+ T cells from PBMCs. The subset: CD45RA+ positively selected. This chain joins TRBV7-2 and TRBJ2-1; no reliable D call. This receptor was taken from a man younger than 35 in good health. Some clones in this sample may be carry-over from other donors' samples. CDR3 nucleotide sequence: TGTGCCAGCAGCGAGAGACCATACCTGAATTACAATGAGCAGTTCTTC. Translating it yields CASSERPYLNYNEQFF.